This T cell receptor beta chain was identified in a study of PD-1 blockade in classical Hodgkin lymphoma. TCRdb's table, derived via immunoSEQ multiplex PCR, lists solely in-frame clones and lacks some. The table lists about 97,000 clones, over 80% of them singletons. The length of the CDR3 is 14 residues. Per the germline V gene, CDR1 is SGHRS and CDR2 is YFSETQ. With 3 bases clipped from V and 7 bases from J, the junction kept 6 bases outside the gene matches. Relapse was seen in all patients after autologous stem cell transplantation, and brentuximab vedotin exposure was variable. This sequence joins TRBV5-1 and TRBJ2-7, with TRBD2 matching over 11 bases. The TCR originated in a human donor with classical Hodgkin lymphoma. This specimen consisted of peripheral blood mononuclear cells (PBMCs), obtained at baseline. The CDR3 protein is CASSSLGTSGEQYF. The CDR3, as DNA: TGCGCCAGCAGCTCTCTCGGGACTAGCGGTGAGCAGTACTTC.